The entry below describes one TCR beta chain. Primers for the PCR totalled 60 Vbeta and 13 Jbeta. Only in-frame clones appear in the TCRdb table, and some are missing; sequencing was by immunoSEQ multiplex PCR. The sample has under 150,000 clones; around 79% are singletons. The CDR3 is made up of 14 amino acids. CDR1 is SGHTA and CDR2 is FQGNSA in the germline V gene. Trimming removed 4 bases from V and 0 bases from J; junction bases left unmatched: 2. The sample comes from a study of cytomegalovirus exposure and HLA in healthy donors. The J gene is TRBJ1-1, the V gene TRBV7-2, with 7 nucleotides matching TRBD1. What was sequenced was PBMCs. The clonotype originates from a woman aged 30 to 39 in good health and CMV-seronegative. The CDR3 sequence: CASSSDRLNTEAFF. The CDR3, as DNA: TGTGCCAGCAGCTCGGACAGGTTGAACACTGAAGCTTTCTTT.